These 23 T cell receptor beta chains were sequenced from one sample in a study of blood T cell repertoires in COVID-19. The repertoire was sequenced with immunoSEQ multiplex PCR; TCRdb's copy has only in-frame clones and lacks some. This sample has around 100,000 clones, with approximately 90% found just once. The sequencing input was peripheral blood. These receptors originate from a man in his fifties or sixties with acute or convalescent COVID-19.

This chain joins TRBV20-1 and TRBJ1-5; D is uncertain. This CDR3 is 15 amino acids long. The germline V gene encodes CDR1 DFQATT and CDR2 SNEGSKA (reference sequence). Trimming took off 3 bases at V and 3 bases at J, with 15 bases between the two ends. For the CDR3, the DNA is TGCAGTGCTAGTGGAGGAGGGCGGGTCAATCAGCCCCAGCATTTT. It yields the protein CSASGGGRVNQPQHF.

The rearrangement links TRBV19 to TRBJ1-1, with 8 bases fitting TRBD1. This CDR3 has 14 residues. The V segment lost 6 bases and the J segment 4 bases; nucleotides outside the gene matches: 7. Germline assignment: CDR1 LNHDA and CDR2 SQIVND (reference sequence). CDR3 nucleotides: TGTGCCAGTAGGGAACAGGGGGATAGCACTGAAGCTTTCTTT. Protein product: CASREQGDSTEAFF.

The rearrangement uses TRBV21-1 and TRBJ2-1; the table's D gene call, TRBD1, was not cross checked with the DNA. TRBV21-1 constitutes a pseudogene. The CDR3 sequence is 12 residues long. The CDR3 region has the DNA TGTGCCAGCAGCAAGCCGGGACAGGGTCTTGTCTTC. Amino acid sequence: CASSKPGQGLVF.

The chain is built from TRBV18 and TRBJ1-2, with D possibly being TRBD1 (5 bases). Germline CDR1 and CDR2: KGHSH and LQKENI. This CDR3 has 14 residues. The germline V and J ends were trimmed by 4 bases and 2 bases, with 11 bases remaining between them. CDR3 DNA sequence: TGTGCCAGCTCACGCAGGGAGGGGAACTATGGCTACACCTTC. It yields the protein CASSRREGNYGYTF. The entire variable domain, with the rest obtained from reference TRBV18 and TRBJ1-2, is as follows: NAGVMQNPRHLVRRRGQEARLRCSPMKGHSHVYWYRQLPEEGLKFMVYLQKENIIDESGMPKERFSAEFPKEGPSILRIQQVVRGDSAAYFCASSRREGNYGYTFGSGTRLTVV.

The V gene is TRBV15, the J gene TRBJ2-1, with D possibly being TRBD1 (7 bases). The CDR3 loop spans 17 amino acids. Germline-derived CDR1 and CDR2 are LNHNV and YYDKDF (reference sequence). V lost 0 bases to trimming and J lost 3 bases, with 15 bases between them. The CDR3 DNA follows: TGTGCCACCAGCAGAGATCGGGCGGGACAGATCTACAATGAGCAGTTCTTC. Protein: CATSRDRAGQIYNEQFF.

The rearrangement uses TRBV19 and TRBJ2-2; tentative D call: TRBD2 (5 bases). V was shortened by 3 bases and J by 6 bases, with 17 bases between the two germline ends. Germline lookup yields CDR1 LNHDA and CDR2 SQIVND (reference sequence). This CDR3 contains 16 residues. In DNA, the CDR3 is TGTGCCAGTAGTATTAATTGGGTCGAGGGTCCCGGGGAGCTGTTTTTT. It is translated as CASSINWVEGPGELFF.

The chain carries TRBV7-8 and TRBJ2-2; 11 positions agree with TRBD2. The V and J ends lost 4 bases and 5 bases, in that order; junction bases with no gene match: 6. Germline CDR1 and CDR2: SGHVS and FQNEAQ. The CDR3 contains 16 residues. The CDR3 loop reads CASSSSSGRWTGELFF. The DNA for the CDR3 is TGTGCCAGCAGCTCCTCTAGCGGGAGGTGGACCGGGGAGCTGTTTTTT.

The chain joins TRBV10-3 to TRBJ2-3; 10 nucleotides agree with TRBD1. The trim removed 6 bases at V and 5 bases at J, leaving 11 bases unmatched. Germline CDR1 reads ENHRY; CDR2 reads SYGVKD. The CDR3 is 16 amino acids. In nucleotides, the CDR3 is TGTGCCATCAGGGACCCTAAGACAGGGGGCCAAGATACGCAGTATTTT. Translation: CAIRDPKTGGQDTQYF.

The chain carries TRBV18 and TRBJ2-7, with 7 nucleotides matching TRBD1. CDR1 and CDR2 (germline): KGHSH, LQKENI. This CDR3 comprises 15 residues. J gave up 4 bases and V 1 base, and 7 bases lay outside the gene matches. The CDR3 DNA sequence: TGTGCCAGCTCACCACAGGGGGCACTTGGGTACGAGCAGTACTTC. Translated: CASSPQGALGYEQYF.

This chain connects TRBV27 to TRBJ1-1, with 8 bases identical to TRBD1. Germline V gives CDR1 MNHEY, CDR2 SMNVEV (reference sequence). The CDR3 consists of 16 residues. Trimming at V came to 5 bases and at J to 1 base, leaving 9 bases not matched to a gene. The DNA of the CDR3 is TGTGCCAGCAGTCCAGAGTTTGGGACAGGGAACACTGAAGCTTTCTTT. Translation: CASSPEFGTGNTEAFF.

On this clone: The junction differs from germline at one of its ends, possibly a read error. CDR3 amino acids: CASSPRATGDQPQHF. For the CDR3, the DNA is TGTGCCAGCTCTCCACGAGCGACAGGGGATCAGCCCCAGCATTTT. The gene calls are TRBV18 and TRBJ1-5, with 8 bases lining up with TRBD1. The CDR3 totals 15 residues. CDR1 and CDR2 from the germline V gene are KGHSH and LQKENI.

This clone was detected a few times. V is TRBV2 and J is TRBJ1-2; TRBD1 aligns across 9 bases. The ends lost 5 bases at V and 1 base at J; junction bases unmatched: 8. This CDR3 has 16 residues. The V gene's germline CDR1 is SNHLY and CDR2 FYNNEI. The CDR3 sequence: CASSMRDRGGNYGYTF. DNA for the CDR3: TGTGCCAGCAGTATGAGAGACAGGGGGGGTAACTATGGCTACACCTTC.

This rearrangement joins TRBV6-5 to TRBJ1-1; D remains unclear. The CDR3 is made up of 14 amino acids. Trimming left V 8 bases short and J 3 bases short, with 16 bases between. Germline values: CDR1 MNHEY, CDR2 SVGAGI. In nucleotides, the CDR3 is TGTGCCAGCGTTTATTTGGGCAGAGACACTGAAGCTTTCTTT. Translating gives CASVYLGRDTEAFF.

This clone was found once. J is TRBJ1-1 and V is TRBV7-9; D is unclear. V gave up 2 bases and J gave up 0 bases, with 4 bases separating them. CDR1 SEHNR and CDR2 FQNEAQ come from the germline V gene (reference sequence). This CDR3 comprises 13 residues. CDR3 loop: CASSLQMNTEAFF. The CDR3 coding sequence is TGTGCCAGCAGCTTACAGATGAACACTGAAGCTTTCTTT. The full variable domain, completed using reference TRBV7-9 and TRBJ1-1, is DTGVSQNPRHKITKRGQNVTFRCDPISEHNRLYWYRQTLGQGPEFLTYFQNEAQLEKSRLLSDRFSAERPKGSFSTLEIQRTEQGDSAMYLCASSLQMNTEAFFGQGTRLTVV.

The rearrangement joins TRBV19 to TRBJ2-5, with D tentatively TRBD2 (6 bases). Trimming pared 0 bases from V and 10 bases from J, leaving 12 bases between. The CDR3 is 13 amino acids. Germline V gives CDR1 LNHDA, CDR2 SQIVND (reference sequence). The CDR3 coding sequence is TGTGCCAGTAGTATAGACGGGGTAGCGGTCCAGTACTTC. Translated, it gives CASSIDGVAVQYF.

In nucleotides, the CDR3 is TGTGCCAGCAGCTTGGGACTAGCGGGAAACAATGAGCAGTTCTTC. It translates to CASSLGLAGNNEQFF. The chain combines TRBV5-4 with TRBJ2-1, with TRBD2 matching over 11 bases. The CDR3 runs to 15 residues. Germline CDR1 SGHNT, CDR2 YYREEE (reference sequence). Trimming took 0 bases from V and 5 from J; bases not matched to a gene: 1.

The gene calls are TRBV2 and TRBJ2-3; D possibly corresponds to TRBD2 (6 bases). V was pared by 7 bases and J by 6 bases, with 17 bases between. The CDR3 loop spans 14 amino acids. Germline V gene lookup returns CDR1 SNHLY and CDR2 FYNNEI. CDR3 nucleotide sequence: TGTGCCAGCAATCGACAGATGGGGACTGATACGCAGTATTTT. Translated: CASNRQMGTDTQYF.

The rearrangement uses TRBV6-4 and TRBJ1-2; 9 bases map to TRBD1. Germline V gene lookup returns CDR1 MRHNA and CDR2 SNTAGT. Trimming cost V 11 bases and J 0 bases; bases outside gene matches: 16. The CDR3 runs to 17 residues. The CDR3 region has the DNA TGTGCCCCTCATGGCACCGGACAGGGGCTAGCTAACTATGGCTACACCTTC. Its translation is CAPHGTGQGLANYGYTF.

The chain recombines TRBV2 with TRBJ1-2, with D maybe TRBD1 (6 bases). CDR1 is SNHLY and CDR2 is FYNNEI in the germline V gene. This CDR3 has 14 residues. V was shortened by 8 bases and J by 2 bases, with 15 bases between the two germline ends. Written as DNA, the CDR3 is TGTGCCAGCGTCGGGGTTCAGGGGAACTATGGCTACACCTTC. It specifies CASVGVQGNYGYTF.

CDR3 DNA: TGTGCCAGCAGCTTGTGGGGGGGATCAGCTAACTATGGCTACACCTTC. Protein: CASSLWGGSANYGYTF. The V call is TRBV5-4, the J call TRBJ1-2; TRBD1 is a possible D gene (5 bases). CDR3 length: 16 amino acids. The V gene lost 1 base and the J gene lost 0 bases, with 13 bases spanning the gap. The germline V gene has CDR1 SGHNT and CDR2 YYREEE (reference sequence).

The rearrangement links TRBV11-3 to TRBJ2-5, with 8 bases aligning to TRBD1. V gave up 2 bases and J gave up 5 bases; unmatched junction bases: 4. The CDR3 is 14 amino acids. Germline loops: CDR1 SGHNT, CDR2 YENEEA. CDR3 in amino acids: CASSLQGAWETQYF. DNA for the CDR3: TGTGCCAGCAGCTTACAGGGGGCTTGGGAGACCCAGTACTTC. Using reference TRBV11-3 and TRBJ2-5 for the parts outside the CDR3, the full variable domain is EAGVVQSPRYKIIEKKQPVAFWCNPISGHNTLYWYLQNLGQGPELLIRYENEEAVDDSQLPKDRFSAERLKGVDSTLKIQPAELGDSAVYLCASSLQGAWETQYFGPGTRLLVL.

V gene TRBV6-5 combines with J gene TRBJ2-7, with TRBD2 as a possible D gene (6 bases). The germline gives CDR1 MNHEY, CDR2 SVGAGI. This CDR3 comprises 15 residues. V lost 6 bases, J lost 3 bases, and 18 bases lay in between. Written as DNA, the CDR3 is TGTGCCAGCAGCCTCCGGGACTGGACGGACTACGAGCAGTACTTC. It yields the protein CASSLRDWTDYEQYF.

The chain uses TRBV3-1 (or the pseudogene TRBV3-2) and TRBJ1-1, with a possible D match to TRBD1 (6 bases). This CDR3 spans 17 amino acids. CDR1 and CDR2 (germline): LGHDT, YNNKEL (reference sequence). The ends were cut back, 5 bases at V and 4 bases at J, with 23 bases in the middle. The DNA for the CDR3 is TGTGCCAGCAGCAACCCTCTTTTGGGGGGGCAGGGCACTGAAGCTTTCTTT. It specifies CASSNPLLGGQGTEAFF.